This is a list of T cell receptor beta chains from one sample in a study of T cells in localized non-small cell lung cancer. The repertoire was sequenced with immunoSEQ multiplex PCR; TCRdb's copy has only in-frame clones and lacks some. The sample lists under 3,500 clones; 22% were seen once. This material consisted of lung tumor tissue, taken before any cancer treatment. These receptors all stem from a woman between 35 and 75 years old with stage I lung adenocarcinoma. CDR3s include the opening cysteine and the closing phenylalanine or tryptophan. D genes are given only for firm matches. Clone sizes are given selectively: once, few, many, or a class where the clone is expanded.

clone size	V gene	D gene	J gene	CDR3 length	CDR3 DNA	CDR3 protein
medium-sized	TRBV7-2	TRBD1	TRBJ1-2	13	TGTGCCAGCAGGGGACAGGGGGTTGGAGGCTACACCTTC	CASRGQGVGGYTF
many	TRBV11-1	.	TRBJ1-1	14	TGTGCCAGCAGCCCGGGGGTACTTCCGCCTGAAGCTTTCTTT	CASSPGVLPPEAFF
few	TRBV19	.	TRBJ2-5	15	TGTGCCAGTAGTATTAGGGACGGGCTAGGGGAGACCCAGTACTTC	CASSIRDGLGETQYF
.	TRBV9	.	TRBJ2-3	15	TGTGCCAGCAGCGTACGTCACAGGGTGGCAGATACGCAGTATTTT	CASSVRHRVADTQYF
few	TRBV6-8	.	TRBJ2-7	15	TGTGCCAGCAGTGGAGATCGGCAGGGACGAGGCGAGCAGTACTTC	CASSGDRQGRGEQYF
.	TRBV9	TRBD1	TRBJ2-7	12	TGTGCCAGCAGCCCCACAGGGGTCGAGCAGTACTTC	CASSPTGVEQYF
.	TRBV19	TRBD2	TRBJ2-1	13	TGTGCCAGTGGGACTAGCGGCGCTAATGAGCAGTTCTTC	CASGTSGANEQFF
few	TRBV30	.	TRBJ2-2	17	TGTGCCTCATTAATAGGGCGGACAGCATCGAACACCGGGGAGCTGTTTTTT	CASLIGRTASNTGELFF
.	TRBV4-1	.	TRBJ2-3	12	TGCGCCAGCAGCCATCTGGGGGGTACGCAGTATTTT	CASSHLGGTQYF
.	TRBV19	.	TRBJ2-3	16	TGTGCCAGTAGTACCCTCGAGGGGATTTCAGGAGATACGCAGTATTTT	CASSTLEGISGDTQYF
.	TRBV11-3	.	TRBJ1-2	16	TGTGCCAGCAGCTTGGCCGCAGCTCGAGGGTTCTATGGCTACACCTTC	CASSLAAARGFYGYTF
.	TRBV6-8	.	TRBJ2-3	13	TGTGCCATCAGTGCTGGACAGTTGGATACGCAGTATTTT	CAISAGQLDTQYF
few	TRBV30	.	TRBJ1-5	13	TGTGCCTGGAGTGTAGGGCAGGGACAGCCCCAGCATTTT	CAWSVGQGQPQHF